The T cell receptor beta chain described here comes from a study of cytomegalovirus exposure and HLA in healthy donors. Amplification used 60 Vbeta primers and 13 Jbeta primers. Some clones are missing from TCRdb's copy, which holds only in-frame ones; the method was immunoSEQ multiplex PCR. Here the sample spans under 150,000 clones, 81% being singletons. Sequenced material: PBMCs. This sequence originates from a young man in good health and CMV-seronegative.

CDR3 DNA: TGTGCAAGTCGTCTCCTTATTACGGGGGATAACTACAATGAGCAGTTCTTC. Translated, it gives CASRLLITGDNYNEQFF. V and J are TRBV12-2 and TRBJ2-1; TRBD2 is taken as the D call from the table, unchecked against the DNA. TRBV12-2 is assigned pseudogene status. CDR3 size: 17 residues.